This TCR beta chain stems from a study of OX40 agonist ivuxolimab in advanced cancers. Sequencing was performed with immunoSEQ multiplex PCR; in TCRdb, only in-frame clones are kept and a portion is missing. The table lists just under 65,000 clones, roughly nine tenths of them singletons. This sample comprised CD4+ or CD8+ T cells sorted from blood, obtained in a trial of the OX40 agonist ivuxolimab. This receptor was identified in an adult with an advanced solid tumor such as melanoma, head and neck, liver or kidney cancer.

CDR3 sequence reads: CASSVASKTSGQQETQYF. The CDR3 bases are TGTGCCAGCAGCGTAGCCTCTAAGACTAGCGGGCAACAAGAGACCCAGTACTTC. The chain couples TRBV9 to TRBJ2-5; 10 bases line up with TRBD2. Germline-derived CDR1 and CDR2 are SGDLS and YYNGEE. This CDR3 is built from 18 residues. V lost 0 bases to trimming and J lost 2 bases; unmatched junction nucleotides: 10.